This TCR beta chain was sequenced for a study of blood T cell repertoires in COVID-19. Sequencing was performed with immunoSEQ multiplex PCR; in TCRdb, only in-frame clones are kept and a portion is missing. The table has about 60,000 clones, about 86% seen once. The CDR3 loop spans 13 amino acids. The V and J ends lost 9 bases and 0 bases respectively, with 12 bases between them. This clonotype originated in a man aged 55 to 70 with acute or convalescent COVID-19. The sample was peripheral blood. The rearrangement uses TRBV12-3 or TRBV12-4 and TRBJ2-7; no clear D gene. The CDR3 region has the DNA TGTGCCAGTAAAATGAGCGTCTCCTACGAGCAGTACTTC. It is translated as CASKMSVSYEQYF.